A selection of T cell receptor beta chains follows, all from one sample in a study of cytomegalovirus exposure and HLA in healthy donors. The assay was immunoSEQ multiplex PCR, and TCRdb's table has in-frame clones only and misses some. The data show under 300,000 clones, around 89% seen once. Sequenced input: PBMCs. All receptors derive from a woman aged 18 to 35 in good health and CMV-seronegative. The CDR3 runs from the conserved cysteine through the conserved F or W. Fields, in order: J gene, CDR3 length, clone size, D gene, V gene, CDR3 protein, CDR3 DNA. The D gene is left open where the match is weak. For some rows the clone size is stated as once, few or many, or as a class when expanded; others skip it.

J gene: TRBJ2-3
CDR3 length: 17
clone size: NA
D gene: NA
V gene: TRBV7-7
CDR3 protein: CASSLSSEAGGTDTQYF
CDR3 DNA: TGTGCTAGCAGCTTATCTTCCGAAGCGGGCGGCACAGATACGCAGTATTTT

J gene: TRBJ1-5
CDR3 length: 16
clone size: NA
D gene: TRBD1
V gene: TRBV19
CDR3 protein: CASSPSNRGLGQPQHF
CDR3 DNA: TGTGCCAGTAGTCCCTCCAACAGGGGTTTAGGTCAGCCCCAGCATTTT

J gene: TRBJ1-6
CDR3 length: 15
clone size: NA
D gene: TRBD1
V gene: TRBV6-5
CDR3 protein: CASSSDRAGRRTLHF
CDR3 DNA: TGTGCCAGCAGTTCGGACAGGGCAGGAAGAAGGACCCTCCACTTT

J gene: TRBJ1-5
CDR3 length: 12
clone size: NA
D gene: NA
V gene: TRBV6-5
CDR3 protein: CASSPPPGPQHF
CDR3 DNA: TGTGCCAGCAGCCCCCCGCCGGGACCCCAGCATTTT

J gene: TRBJ1-4
CDR3 length: 16
clone size: NA
D gene: TRBD1
V gene: TRBV6-1
CDR3 protein: CASSESTGQGGEKLFF
CDR3 DNA: TGTGCCAGCAGTGAATCGACAGGACAGGGAGGGGAAAAACTGTTTTTT

J gene: TRBJ2-2
CDR3 length: 15
clone size: NA
D gene: TRBD1
V gene: TRBV6-5
CDR3 protein: CASNSGQGSTGELFF
CDR3 DNA: TGTGCCAGCAACTCGGGACAGGGGTCCACCGGGGAGCTGTTTTTT

J gene: TRBJ2-1
CDR3 length: 16
clone size: once
D gene: TRBD1
V gene: TRBV2
CDR3 protein: CASRGRDRGLRNEQFF
CDR3 DNA: TGTGCCAGCAGGGGGAGAGACAGGGGATTAAGGAATGAGCAGTTCTTC

J gene: TRBJ2-3
CDR3 length: 15
clone size: NA
D gene: TRBD1
V gene: TRBV13
CDR3 protein: CASSLGQGDFDTQYF
CDR3 DNA: TGTGCCAGCAGCTTGGGACAGGGGGATTTTGATACGCAGTATTTT

J gene: TRBJ1-2
CDR3 length: 11
clone size: NA
D gene: NA
V gene: TRBV6-1
CDR3 protein: CASTQRYGYTF
CDR3 DNA: TGTGCCAGCACCCAACGGTATGGCTACACCTTC

J gene: TRBJ2-3
CDR3 length: 15
clone size: NA
D gene: TRBD1
V gene: TRBV6-5
CDR3 protein: CASWTGRWGTDTQYF
CDR3 DNA: TGTGCCAGCTGGACAGGGCGCTGGGGCACAGATACGCAGTATTTT

J gene: TRBJ1-2
CDR3 length: 15
clone size: NA
D gene: NA
V gene: TRBV27
CDR3 protein: CASSPLTPWLMDYTF
CDR3 DNA: TGTGCCAGCAGTCCACTAACACCATGGCTGATGGACTACACCTTC

J gene: TRBJ2-3
CDR3 length: 13
clone size: NA
D gene: NA
V gene: TRBV11-3
CDR3 protein: CASSDRPTDTQYF
CDR3 DNA: TGTGCCAGCAGCGACAGGCCCACAGATACGCAGTATTTT

J gene: TRBJ2-7
CDR3 length: 17
clone size: NA
D gene: TRBD1
V gene: TRBV11-1
CDR3 protein: CASSSRDRVYSGYEQYF
CDR3 DNA: TGTGCCAGCAGCTCGCGGGACAGGGTTTATAGTGGCTACGAGCAGTACTTC

J gene: TRBJ2-2
CDR3 length: 15
clone size: NA
D gene: TRBD2
V gene: TRBV28
CDR3 protein: CASSFGGANTGELFF
CDR3 DNA: TGTGCCAGCAGTTTCGGGGGGGCGAACACCGGGGAGCTGTTTTTT

J gene: TRBJ2-1
CDR3 length: 13
clone size: NA
D gene: NA
V gene: TRBV11-2
CDR3 protein: CASSLILYNEQFF
CDR3 DNA: TGTGCCAGCAGCTTAATCCTCTACAATGAGCAGTTCTTC

J gene: TRBJ1-5
CDR3 length: 16
clone size: NA
D gene: NA
V gene: TRBV28
CDR3 protein: CASSLISVLWNQPQHF
CDR3 DNA: TGTGCCAGCAGTTTAATTTCGGTACTGTGGAATCAGCCCCAGCATTTT

J gene: TRBJ2-3
CDR3 length: 14
clone size: NA
D gene: NA
V gene: TRBV6-5
CDR3 protein: CAYLGQVSTDTQYF
CDR3 DNA: TGTGCCTATCTGGGGCAGGTGAGCACAGATACGCAGTATTTT

J gene: TRBJ2-5
CDR3 length: 16
clone size: NA
D gene: TRBD1
V gene: TRBV7-9
CDR3 protein: CASSLRGQGAKETQYF
CDR3 DNA: TGTGCCAGCAGCTTAAGGGGACAGGGGGCTAAGGAGACCCAGTACTTC